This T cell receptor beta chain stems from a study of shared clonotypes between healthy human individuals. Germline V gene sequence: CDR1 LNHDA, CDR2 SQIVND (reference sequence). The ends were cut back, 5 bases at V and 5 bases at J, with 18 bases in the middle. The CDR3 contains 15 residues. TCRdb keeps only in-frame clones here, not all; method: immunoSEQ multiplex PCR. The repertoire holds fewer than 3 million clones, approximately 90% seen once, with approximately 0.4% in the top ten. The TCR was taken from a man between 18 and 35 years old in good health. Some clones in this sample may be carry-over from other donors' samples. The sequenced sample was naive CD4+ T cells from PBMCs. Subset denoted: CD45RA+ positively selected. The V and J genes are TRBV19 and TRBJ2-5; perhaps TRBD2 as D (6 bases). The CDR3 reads CASSPQGRGGETQYF. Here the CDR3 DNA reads TGTGCCAGTAGTCCTCAGGGTAGGGGAGGCGAGACCCAGTACTTC.